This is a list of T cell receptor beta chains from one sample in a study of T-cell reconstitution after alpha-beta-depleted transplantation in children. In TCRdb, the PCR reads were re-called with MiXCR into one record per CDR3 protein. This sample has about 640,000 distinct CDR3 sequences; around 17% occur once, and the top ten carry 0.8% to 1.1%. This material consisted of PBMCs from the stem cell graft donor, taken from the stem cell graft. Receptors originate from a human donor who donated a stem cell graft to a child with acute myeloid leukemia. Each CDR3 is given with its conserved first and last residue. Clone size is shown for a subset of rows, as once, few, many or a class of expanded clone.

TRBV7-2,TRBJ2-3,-,CASSFGGQRTDTQYF
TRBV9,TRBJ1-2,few,CASSVAYPGTQRYYGYTF
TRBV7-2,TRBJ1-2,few,CASSLQGQPYGYTF
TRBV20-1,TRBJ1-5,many,CSARDRPNQPQHF
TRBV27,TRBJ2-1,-,CASSYRRGPYNEQFF
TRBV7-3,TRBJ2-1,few,CASSPNRYNEQFF
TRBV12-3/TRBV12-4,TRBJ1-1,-,CASSFWTGMGTEAFF
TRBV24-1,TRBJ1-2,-,CATSDRGQGEWDGYTF
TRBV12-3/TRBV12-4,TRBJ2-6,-,CASSFLAGTGGPGANVLTF
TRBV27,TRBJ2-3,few,CASSASGGPDTQYF
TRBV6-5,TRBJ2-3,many,CASSYGGETDTQYF
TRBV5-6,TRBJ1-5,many,CASSSRERNQPQHF
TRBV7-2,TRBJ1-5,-,CASSMDRATHQPQHF
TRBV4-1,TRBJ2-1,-,CASSQEGGGWFF
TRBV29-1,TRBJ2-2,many,CSVEGRGRSNTGELFF
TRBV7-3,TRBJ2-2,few,CASSTTGEGRTGELFF
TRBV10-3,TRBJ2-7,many,CAICPGQRDYEQYF
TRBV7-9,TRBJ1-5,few,CASSPEGYNQPQHF
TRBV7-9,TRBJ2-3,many,CASSTRTGETDTQYF
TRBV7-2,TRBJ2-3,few,CASSYGTGTSTDTQYF
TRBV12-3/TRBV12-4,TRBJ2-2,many,CASSFRLASGELFF
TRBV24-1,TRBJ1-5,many,CATSDSAGVGQPQHF
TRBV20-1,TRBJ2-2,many,CSVGGDASRTGELFF
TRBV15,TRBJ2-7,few,CATSIRVGGPAYEQYF
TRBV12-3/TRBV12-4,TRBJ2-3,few,CASRPRPSSGTDTQYF
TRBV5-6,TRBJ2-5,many,CASSQSMGQVIGETQYF
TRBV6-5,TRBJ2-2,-,CASSYSPAGTGELFF
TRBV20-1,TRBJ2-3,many,CSCPGLGQDTQYF
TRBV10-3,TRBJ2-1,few,CAIRNDRAPREQFF
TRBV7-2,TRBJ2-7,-,CASSSRTSGVTFYEQYF
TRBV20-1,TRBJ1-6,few,CSAQGGPPDSPLHF
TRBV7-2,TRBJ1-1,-,CASSPGQVGNTEAFF
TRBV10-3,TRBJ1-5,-,CAISESTGVNQPQHF
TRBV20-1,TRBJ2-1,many,CSARGLVSGQGALNEQFF
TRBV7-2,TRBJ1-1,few,CASSFERSTEAFF
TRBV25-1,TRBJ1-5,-,CASSERGGNQPQHF
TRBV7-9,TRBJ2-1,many,CASSFGHLYNEQFF
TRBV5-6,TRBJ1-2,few,CASSTGTGGDYGYTF
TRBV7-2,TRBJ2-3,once,CASSPVLLTDTQYF
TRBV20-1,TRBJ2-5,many,CSAATGGETQYF
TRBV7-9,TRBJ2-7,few,CASSPPGYNEQYF
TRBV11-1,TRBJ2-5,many,CASSLIAATGARQETQYF
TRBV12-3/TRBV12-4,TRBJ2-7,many,CASSQPGSEQYF
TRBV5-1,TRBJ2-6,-,CASRGASGANVLTF
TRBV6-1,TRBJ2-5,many,CASSANSGGQETQYF
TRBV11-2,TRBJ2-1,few,CASSSGTSGLNEQFF
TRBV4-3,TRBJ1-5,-,CASSQDLSWTGVGGNQPQHF
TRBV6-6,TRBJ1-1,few,CASSYSIGREAFF
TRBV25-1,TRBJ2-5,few,CASSEYIGPGTEETQYF
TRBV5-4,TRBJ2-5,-,CATGAGSKETQYF